This T cell receptor (beta chain) was retrieved from a study of T cells in Graves' hyperthyroidism and ophthalmopathy. Study-wide points: Blood shared most expanded thyroid clonotypes above 0.001. Ophthalmopathy, as predicted by the model, came a median around 7 months after the prediction.

Clinical symptoms, serum thyroxine and TRAb, thyroid ultrasound and orbital computed tomography were used for the diagnoses. The TCR beta CDR3 regions underwent amplification using RNA transcripts as the source. HTBI primers were the set used in a first-round RT-PCR of the TCR CDR3. Each CDR3 protein is one row after TCRdb ran MiXCR on the multiplex PCR reads. The profile shows about 400,000 distinct CDR3 sequences, more than 13% of them singletons. This clonotype was counted many times. Its antigen is not known. Sequencing was performed on blood. This clonotype was obtained from a man over 45 with Graves' ophthalmopathy.

CDR3 nucleotide sequence: TGTGCCAGCAGTTCCAGGAATGGTTGGAACACTGAAGCTTTCTTT. Amino acid sequence: CASSSRNGWNTEAFF. V usage is TRBV28 and J usage is TRBJ1-1, with unresolved D. Trimming left V 4 bases short and J 1 base short, with 13 bases between. Looked up from germline, CDR1 is MDHEN and CDR2 is SYDVKM. This CDR3 region has 15 residues. Together with reference TRBV28 and TRBJ1-1, the CDR3 gives the full variable domain: DVKVTQSSRYLVKRTGEKVFLECVQDMDHENMFWYRQDPGLGLRLIYFSYDVKMKEKGDIPEGYSVSREKKERFSLILESASTNQTSMYLCASSSRNGWNTEAFFGQGTRLTVV.